The clone carrying this T cell receptor (beta chain) occurred a few times. The antigen is undetermined. The data were obtained in a study of beta chain features in type 1 diabetes. Overall study results and limits: A definitive answer on HLA type influencing TCRB rearrangement was not reached here.

CDR1 and CDR2 from the germline V gene are SGHAT and FQNNGV. The CDR3 consists of 14 residues. The V end lost 1 base, the J end lost 2 bases, and 9 bases lay between the germline ends. CD4+ naive, central memory, regulatory and stem cell-like memory cells were sorted via CD45RO/CCR7/CD25/CD127/CD95/CD27. The study reverse transcribed the entire isolated RNA, so it sequenced expressed TCRB transcripts. Approximately 3.5 million reads per sample on average were obtained from naive, central memory and regulatory T cell samples. Generated by immunoSEQ multiplex PCR, the TCRdb table keeps only in-frame clones and is missing some. The top ten clones hold 6.7% of a sample with 330,000 or so clones, around 13% of them seen once.

Material for sequencing was central memory CD4+ T cells from blood. V and J are TRBV11-2 and TRBJ2-7; no firm D call. The sequence was obtained from a man aged 30-40 years in good health. In DNA, the CDR3 is TGTGCCAGCAGCTTAGTCGTCAGAGCCTACGAGCAGTACTTC. Protein sequence: CASSLVVRAYEQYF.